Shown below are 8 T cell receptor delta chains from a single sample sequenced in a study of gamma-delta T cells after stem cell transplantation. With CATT, TCRdb re-called clones from the RT-PCR reads. The table has more than 2,000 delta-chain clones, 20% to 30% seen once. Sequenced: gamma-delta T cells. Source of these receptors: a human donor. It is not recorded whose cells these are; they may come from a transplant donor.

This clone was counted a few times. Being one base from a much bigger clone, this may be a read error. The sample holds other DNA sequences that translate to the same CDR3. This chain uses TRAV29/DV5 with TRDJ1; no reliable D call. Per the germline V gene, CDR1 is NSMFDY and CDR2 is ISSIKDK. There are 18 residues in the CDR3. CDR3 residues: CAASALPIAVTYTDKLIF. The DNA for the CDR3 is TGTGCCGCAAGCGCGCTCCCCATCGCGGTAACGTACACCGATAAACTCATCTTT.

On this clone itself: A clone one base away is much larger, so this may be a read error. The chain has TRDV2 and TRDJ1; a weak D match, TRDD3 (6 bases). Germline CDR1 and CDR2: GEAIGNYY and EKD. This CDR3 region has 15 residues. The CDR3 here is CACDTCRGTSDKPIF. The CDR3 bases are TGTGCCTGTGACACATGCCGGGGGACTTCCGATAAACCCATCTTT.

This clone was observed once. A read error may be the cause here, since a much bigger clone is one base away. The rearrangement joins TRDV2 to TRDJ3; 11 bases line up with TRDD3. The CDR3 spans 20 residues. CDR1 is GEAIGNYY, CDR2 EKD, per germline. The V segment lost 2 bases and the J segment 2 bases; nucleotides outside the gene matches: 10. In DNA, the CDR3 is TGTGCCTGTGACAAAGTAATGGGGGATACGCGTCCCTGGGACACCCGACAGATGTTTTTC. The encoded protein is CACDKVMGDTRPWDTRQMFF.

Sample share makes this clone medium-sized (0.01 to 0.1%). This may be a read error: a much more frequent sequence differs by one nucleotide. Other DNA sequences from this sample encode an identical CDR3 as well. The V gene is TRDV2, the J gene TRDJ2; TRDD3 aligns across 8 bases. The germline V gene has CDR1 GEAIGNYY and CDR2 EKD. Trimming took 0 bases from V and 8 from J; bases not matched to a gene: 4. The CDR3 length is 14 residues. CDR3 region: CACDTGDTAAQLFF. The CDR3, as DNA: TGTGCCTGTGACACCGGGGATACCGCGGCACAACTCTTCTTT.

Regarding this clone: A single base is all that separates this from a far larger clone, so a read error is likely. The rearrangement links TRDV2 to TRDJ1; D is ambiguous. The CDR3 totals 17 residues. V lost 0 bases and J 0 bases, leaving 16 bases between the germline ends. Germline-derived CDR1 and CDR2 are GEAIGNYY and EKD. CDR3 nucleotides: TGTGCCTGTGACACCGCGCGCGGACGGGCGCACACCGATAAACTCATCTTT. It codes for CACDTARGRAHTDKLIF.

On this clone: A much larger clone lies one base from this, so it may be a read error. Other DNA variants within this sample encode the same CDR3. This chain connects TRDV2 to TRDJ3, with 12 bases fitting TRDD3. The length of the CDR3 is 20 residues. J gave up 0 bases and V 2 bases, and 7 bases lay outside the gene matches. CDR1 GEAIGNYY and CDR2 EKD come from the germline V gene. CDR3 amino acids: CACDKVLGDTSSWDTRQMFF. The CDR3 DNA sequence: TGTGCCTGTGACAAAGTACTGGGGGATACAAGCTCCTGGGACACCCGACAGATGTTTTTC.

The sample holds a few counts of this clone. It may be a read error: a sequence one base away is much more abundant. The V call is TRDV2, the J call TRDJ1; D gene uncertain. The V end lost 0 bases, the J end lost 2 bases, and 9 bases lay between the germline ends. The CDR3 totals 14 residues. Germline V gene data show CDR1 as GEAIGNYY and CDR2 as EKD. CDR3 loop: CACDTWAITDKLIF. In nucleotides, the CDR3 is TGTGCCTGTGACACCTGGGCGATAACCGATAAACTCATCTTT.

A remark on this clone: Compared with germline, one end of the junction differs, possibly owing to a read error. The J gene is TRDJ3, the V gene TRDV2; 8 nucleotides match TRDD3. This CDR3 spans 18 amino acids. The germline V gene encodes CDR1 GEAIGNYY and CDR2 EKD. CDR3 sequence (DNA): TGTGCCTGTGACCTACTGGGGGCTCGCTCCTTGGACACCCGACAGATGTTTTTC. The encoded protein is CACDLLGARSLDTRQMFF.